The rows below give T cell receptor beta chains drawn from one sample of a study of PD-1 blockade in classical Hodgkin lymphoma. Profiling relied on immunoSEQ multiplex PCR, and the TCRdb table lists in-frame clones only, not all of them. The table has under 20,000 clones, approximately 80% seen once; the top ten hold about 40%. The sequenced sample was peripheral blood mononuclear cells (PBMCs), obtained before the fourth cycle of nivolumab. Source of these receptors: a human donor with classical Hodgkin lymphoma. Both conserved end residues are part of each CDR3. D genes are given only for firm matches. Clone size, where shown, is once, few, many, or a class for clones that have expanded.

clone_size,d_call,v_call,j_call,cdr3_aa,cdr3_nt
NA,TRBD1,TRBV6-5,TRBJ2-7,CASSQQTGVGGEQYF,TGTGCCAGCAGTCAACAGACAGGGGTCGGGGGCGAGCAGTACTTC
NA,NA,TRBV2,TRBJ1-5,CASSRTVHSRPQHF,TGTGCCAGCTCCCGGACAGTCCATTCCCGGCCCCAGCATTTT
NA,NA,TRBV30,TRBJ2-1,CAWSVLWNEQFF,TGTGCCTGGAGTGTACTTTGGAATGAGCAGTTCTTC
NA,TRBD1,TRBV23-1,TRBJ2-7,CASSLRDRAPYEQYF,TGCGCCAGCAGTCTTCGGGACAGGGCACCCTACGAGCAGTACTTC
NA,NA,TRBV30,TRBJ2-7,CAWTEGPGPYEQYF,TGTGCCTGGACCGAGGGGCCAGGGCCATACGAGCAGTACTTC
NA,NA,TRBV30,TRBJ2-2,CAWSEGNTGELFF,TGTGCCTGGAGTGAGGGTAACACCGGGGAGCTGTTTTTT
NA,TRBD1,TRBV7-9,TRBJ2-7,CASSSRDRDYEQYF,TGTGCCAGCAGCTCCCGGGACAGGGACTACGAGCAGTACTTC
NA,TRBD1,TRBV6-1,TRBJ1-1,CASSVGQATEAFF,TGTGCCAGCAGTGTGGGACAGGCCACTGAAGCTTTCTTT
NA,NA,TRBV29-1,TRBJ2-1,CSAEGPEAYNEQFF,TGCAGCGCCGAAGGTCCCGAGGCCTACAATGAGCAGTTCTTC
NA,NA,TRBV5-6,TRBJ1-3,CASAGGFSGNTIYF,TGTGCCAGCGCCGGGGGTTTCTCTGGAAACACCATATATTTT
medium-sized,NA,TRBV4-2,TRBJ2-7,CASSQEAGTFFYEQYF,TGTGCCAGCAGCCAAGAAGCTGGGACTTTCTTCTACGAGCAGTACTTC
NA,NA,TRBV7-9,TRBJ1-6,CASSLGNRDNSPLHF,TGTGCCAGCAGCTTAGGGAACAGAGATAATTCACCCCTCCACTTT
NA,NA,TRBV27,TRBJ1-6,CASRPIGGDSPLHF,TGTGCCAGCAGGCCTATCGGGGGGGATTCACCCCTCCACTTT
NA,TRBD2,TRBV6-1,TRBJ2-7,CASSTSGGEQYF,TGTGCCAGCAGTACTAGCGGGGGGGAGCAGTACTTC
NA,NA,TRBV6-6,TRBJ1-2,CASSYGYPHYGYTF,TGTGCCAGCAGTTACGGCTACCCCCACTATGGCTACACCTTC
NA,NA,TRBV5-1,TRBJ2-5,CASSLVEGRETQYF,TGCGCCAGCAGCTTGGTAGAAGGCCGAGAGACCCAGTACTTC
few,NA,TRBV28,TRBJ1-2,CASSQSQGIYGYTF,TGTGCCAGCAGCCAATCGCAGGGGATCTATGGCTACACCTTC
NA,NA,TRBV19,TRBJ1-5,CASSITGHLNQPQHF,TGTGCCAGTAGTATAACGGGACACCTCAATCAGCCCCAGCATTTT
NA,TRBD1,TRBV5-3,TRBJ1-2,CARIHPARGRPTSNYGYTF,TGTGCCAGAATCCACCCTGCCAGGGGGCGTCCCACTTCTAACTATGGCTACACCTTC
once,TRBD1,TRBV15,TRBJ2-7,CATSRKQGDYEQYF,TGTGCCACCAGCAGAAAACAGGGGGACTACGAGCAGTACTTC
NA,NA,TRBV18,TRBJ1-5,CASSAGPGNQPQHF,TGTGCCAGCTCCGCGGGCCCCGGCAATCAGCCCCAGCATTTT
NA,NA,TRBV7-9,TRBJ2-1,CASSDDGSYNEQFF,TGTGCCAGCAGCGACGACGGCTCCTACAATGAGCAGTTCTTC
NA,NA,TRBV7-9,TRBJ2-7,CASSSSSEYEQYF,TGTGCCAGCAGCTCGTCTAGCGAGTACGAGCAGTACTTC
NA,NA,TRBV6-5,TRBJ1-3,CASSRSSLGVDTIYF,TGTGCCAGCAGCCGTTCCAGCCTCGGAGTCGACACCATATATTTT
NA,NA,TRBV19,TRBJ1-2,CASSISQGTNYGYTF,TGTGCCAGTAGTATTTCTCAGGGTACTAACTATGGCTACACCTTC
NA,TRBD1,TRBV7-9,TRBJ2-7,CASSPTGGEQYF,TGTGCCAGCAGCCCAACAGGGGGGGAGCAGTACTTC
NA,NA,TRBV6-1,TRBJ1-1,CASSEGVAFF,TGTGCCAGCAGCGAAGGAGTAGCTTTCTTT
once,NA,TRBV11-2,TRBJ2-5,CASSPAVETQYF,TGTGCCAGCAGCCCAGCTGTTGAGACCCAGTACTTC
NA,TRBD2,TRBV27,TRBJ2-7,CASSLFGGSSYEQYF,TGTGCCAGCAGTTTATTCGGGGGGAGCTCCTACGAGCAGTACTTC
NA,NA,TRBV4-1,TRBJ1-2,CASSQVGAGVNFYGYTF,TGCGCCAGCAGCCAAGTCGGGGCGGGGGTCAACTTCTATGGCTACACCTTC
NA,NA,TRBV21-1,TRBJ1-5,CASSPAGGRVRNQPQHF,TGTGCCAGCAGCCCGGCCGGGGGAAGGGTCAGGAATCAGCCCCAGCATTTT
NA,NA,TRBV7-7,TRBJ2-1,CASSRGQNNEQFF,TGTGCCAGCAGCCGCGGACAGAACAATGAGCAGTTCTTC
once,NA,TRBV21-1,TRBJ2-1,CARFKQRQGASDEQFF,TGTGCCAGGTTCAAACAGAGACAGGGGGCCTCGGATGAGCAGTTCTTC
NA,TRBD2,TRBV25-1,TRBJ2-3,CASRGTSGFFTDTQYF,TGTGCCAGCAGAGGGACTAGCGGGTTTTTCACAGATACGCAGTATTTT
medium-sized,NA,TRBV7-9,TRBJ2-7,CASSSPIDKAYEQYF,TGTGCCAGCAGCTCCCCAATCGACAAAGCCTACGAGCAGTACTTC
few,NA,TRBV30,TRBJ1-1,CAWGGPKVLGGNTEAFF,TGTGCCTGGGGGGGCCCCAAGGTTTTAGGTGGGAACACTGAAGCTTTCTTT
NA,NA,TRBV2,TRBJ1-1,CASSESRLYTEAFF,TGTGCCAGCAGTGAAAGTCGGCTCTACACTGAAGCTTTCTTT
NA,NA,TRBV7-9,TRBJ1-1,CASRNGGTEAFF,TGTGCCAGCAGGAACGGGGGTACTGAAGCTTTCTTT
NA,NA,TRBV2,TRBJ2-3,CASSVRTQYF,TGTGCCAGCAGTGTCCGTACGCAGTATTTT
NA,NA,TRBV27,TRBJ2-7,CASSSSTGYVGEQYF,NA
NA,NA,TRBV18,TRBJ2-3,CASSPSTRADTQYF,TGTGCCAGCTCACCATCCACTAGAGCAGATACGCAGTATTTT
NA,NA,TRBV5-1,TRBJ2-3,CASSLDVSGPDTQYF,TGCGCCAGCAGCTTGGATGTATCCGGGCCAGATACGCAGTATTTT
NA,TRBD1,TRBV2,TRBJ1-4,CASSSQGGVANEKLFF,TGTGCCAGCAGTTCCCAGGGGGGCGTCGCTAATGAAAAACTGTTTTTT
NA,NA,TRBV5-5,TRBJ2-7,CASSLVGAESYEQYF,TGTGCCAGCAGCTTGGTTGGGGCGGAATCCTACGAGCAGTACTTC
NA,NA,TRBV9,TRBJ1-2,CASSVTDQANYGYTF,TGTGCCAGCAGCGTGACAGACCAAGCTAACTATGGCTACACCTTC
NA,NA,TRBV25-1,TRBJ2-3,CASSVGADTQYF,TGTGCCAGCAGCGTCGGGGCAGATACGCAGTATTTT
NA,TRBD1,TRBV7-9,TRBJ1-1,CASSRDSFTEAFF,TGTGCCAGCAGCAGGGACAGTTTCACTGAAGCTTTCTTT
NA,NA,TRBV15,TRBJ2-3,CATSRGGTDTQYF,TGTGCCACCAGCAGAGGAGGGACAGATACGCAGTATTTT
NA,TRBD1,TRBV6-1,TRBJ1-2,CASSETGMDYTF,TGTGCCAGCAGTGAGACAGGGATGGACTACACCTTC
once,TRBD2,TRBV18,TRBJ2-3,CASSLGLAGSTDTQYF,TGTGCCAGCTCATTAGGACTAGCGGGATCCACAGATACGCAGTATTTT
NA,NA,TRBV10-2,TRBJ2-2,CASSPPSGELFF,TGCGCCAGCAGTCCGCCTTCCGGGGAGCTGTTTTTT
NA,NA,TRBV6-5,TRBJ2-1,CASIGRVNEQFF,TGTGCCAGCATCGGTCGAGTCAATGAGCAGTTCTTC
NA,NA,TRBV2,TRBJ1-4,CASSAGTFDEKLFF,TGTGCCAGCAGTGCAGGGACTTTCGATGAAAAACTGTTTTTT
NA,NA,TRBV5-4,TRBJ2-3,CASSYYTDTQYF,TGTGCCAGCAGCTACTACACAGATACGCAGTATTTT
NA,NA,TRBV11-2,TRBJ2-2,CASSLDRNAGELFF,TGTGCCAGCAGCCTCGACAGGAACGCCGGGGAGCTGTTTTTT
NA,TRBD2,TRBV18,TRBJ2-7,CASSPRAGVTSYEQYF,TGTGCCAGCTCACCTCGAGCGGGGGTCACCTCCTACGAGCAGTACTTC
NA,NA,TRBV7-6,TRBJ1-4,CASSPMTWGDREKLFF,TGTGCCAGCAGCCCTATGACGTGGGGGGATCGGGAAAAACTGTTTTTT
few,NA,TRBV6-5,TRBJ1-1,CASSRAEGGTPRAFF,TGTGCCAGCAGCCGGGCGGAGGGTGGGACCCCCCGGGCTTTCTTT
NA,NA,TRBV9,TRBJ2-5,CASSGGADGETQYF,TGTGCCAGCAGCGGGGGGGCCGATGGAGAGACCCAGTACTTC